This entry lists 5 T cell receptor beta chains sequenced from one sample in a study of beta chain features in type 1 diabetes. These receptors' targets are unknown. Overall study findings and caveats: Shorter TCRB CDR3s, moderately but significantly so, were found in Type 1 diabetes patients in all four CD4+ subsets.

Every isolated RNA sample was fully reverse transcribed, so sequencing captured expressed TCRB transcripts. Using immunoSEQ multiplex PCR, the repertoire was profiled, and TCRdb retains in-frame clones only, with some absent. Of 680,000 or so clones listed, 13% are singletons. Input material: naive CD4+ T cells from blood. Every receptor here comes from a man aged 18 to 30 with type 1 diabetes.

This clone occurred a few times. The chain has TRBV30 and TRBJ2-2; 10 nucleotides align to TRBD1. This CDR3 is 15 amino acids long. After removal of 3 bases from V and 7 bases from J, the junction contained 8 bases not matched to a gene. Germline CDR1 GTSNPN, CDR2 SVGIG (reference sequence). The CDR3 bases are TGTGCCTGGAGGCTGGGACAGGGGATCATCGGGGAGCTGTTTTTT. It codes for CAWRLGQGIIGELFF.

In nucleotides, the CDR3 is TGTGCTAGTGGCCCAGACAGGGGGCCTTACAATGAGCAGTTCTTC. Encoded protein: CASGPDRGPYNEQFF. The rearrangement links TRBV12-5 to TRBJ2-1, with TRBD1 identical over 10 bases. Germline V gene lookup returns CDR1 LGHNT and CDR2 FRNRAP. This CDR3 spans 15 amino acids. Trimming removed 6 bases from V and 4 bases from J; junction bases left unmatched: 6.

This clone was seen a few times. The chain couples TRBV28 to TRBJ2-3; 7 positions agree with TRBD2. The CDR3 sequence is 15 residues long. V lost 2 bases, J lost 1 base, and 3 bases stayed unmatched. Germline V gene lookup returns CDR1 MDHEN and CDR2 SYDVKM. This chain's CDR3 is CASSLGLAGTDTQYF. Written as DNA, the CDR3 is TGTGCCAGCAGTTTAGGGCTAGCGGGCACAGATACGCAGTATTTT.

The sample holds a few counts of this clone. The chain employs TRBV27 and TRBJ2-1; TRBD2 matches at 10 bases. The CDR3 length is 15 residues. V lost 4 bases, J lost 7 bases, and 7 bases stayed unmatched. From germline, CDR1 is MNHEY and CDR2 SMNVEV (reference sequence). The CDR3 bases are TGTGCCAGCAGTTCATTTAGCGGGGGGCCTAATGAGCAGTTCTTC. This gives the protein CASSSFSGGPNEQFF.

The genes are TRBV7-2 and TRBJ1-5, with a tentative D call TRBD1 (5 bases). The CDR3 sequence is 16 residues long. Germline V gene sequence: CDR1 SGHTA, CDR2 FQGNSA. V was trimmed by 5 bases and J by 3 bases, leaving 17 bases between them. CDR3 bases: TGTGCCAGCAGCCCCCGTAGCTACGGGACCAATCAGCCCCAGCATTTT. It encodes CASSPRSYGTNQPQHF.